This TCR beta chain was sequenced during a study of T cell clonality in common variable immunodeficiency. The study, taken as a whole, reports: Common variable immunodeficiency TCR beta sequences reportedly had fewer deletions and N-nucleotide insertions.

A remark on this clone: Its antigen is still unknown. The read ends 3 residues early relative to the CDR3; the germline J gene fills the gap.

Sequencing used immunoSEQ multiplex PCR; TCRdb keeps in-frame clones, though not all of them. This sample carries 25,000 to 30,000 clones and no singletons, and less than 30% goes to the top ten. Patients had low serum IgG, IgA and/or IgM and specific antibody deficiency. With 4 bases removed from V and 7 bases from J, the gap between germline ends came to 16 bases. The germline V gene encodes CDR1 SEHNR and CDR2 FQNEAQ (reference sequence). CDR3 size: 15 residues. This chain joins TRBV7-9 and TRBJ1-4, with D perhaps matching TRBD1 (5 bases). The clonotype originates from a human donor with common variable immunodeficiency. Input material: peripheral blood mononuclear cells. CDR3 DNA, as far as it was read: TGTGCCAGCAGCTCCCCCTCCGGGGGAAGTGAAAAA. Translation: CASSSPSGGSEK. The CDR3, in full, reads CASSSPSGGSEKLFF.